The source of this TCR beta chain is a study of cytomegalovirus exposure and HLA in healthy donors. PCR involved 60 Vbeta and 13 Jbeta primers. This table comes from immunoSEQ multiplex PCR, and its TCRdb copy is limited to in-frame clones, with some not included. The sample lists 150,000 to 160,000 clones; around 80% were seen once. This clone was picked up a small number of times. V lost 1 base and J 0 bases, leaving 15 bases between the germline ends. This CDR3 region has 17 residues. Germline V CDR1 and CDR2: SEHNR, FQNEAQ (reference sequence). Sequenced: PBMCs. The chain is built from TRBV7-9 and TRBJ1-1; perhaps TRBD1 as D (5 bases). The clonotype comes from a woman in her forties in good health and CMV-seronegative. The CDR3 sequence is CASSLEEMRGLNTEAFF. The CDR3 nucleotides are TGTGCCAGCAGCTTAGAAGAGATGCGGGGGTTGAACACTGAAGCTTTCTTT.